This TCR beta chain was identified in a study of blood T cell repertoires in COVID-19. As for the study in general: Acute and convalescent COVID-19 samples came from the United States, Italy and Spain. T cells, B-cell-depleted T cells, or PBMCs supplied cDNA or gDNA.

In the authors' workflow: Estimates of nucleated cell counts were drawn from the amplification of reference gene primers. Profiling relied on immunoSEQ multiplex PCR, and the TCRdb table lists in-frame clones only, not all of them. That table is the source of V, J and clone size, and D and trimming were worked out from the DNA. In the table there are some 44,000 clones, over 80% of which are singletons. V was trimmed by 6 bases and J by 4 bases, leaving 19 bases between them. The CDR3 is 16 residues long. Looked up from germline, CDR1 is MNHEY and CDR2 is SVGEGT. The chain combines TRBV6-2 or TRBV6-3 with TRBJ2-1; the D gene is possibly TRBD2 (6 bases). The receptor was derived from a human donor in a cohort sampled during active COVID-19. The sample consisted of peripheral blood. The CDR3 DNA reads TGTGCCAGCAGCTCCCTTCGGCTAGCGCCATACAATGAGCAGTTCTTC. Translated, it gives CASSSLRLAPYNEQFF.